This T cell receptor beta chain appears in the sequencing data of a study of STAT5B mutations in CD4+ large granular lymphocyte leukemia. This clone has a single count. Its specificity is not known. Clones were sequenced by immunoSEQ multiplex PCR, and TCRdb holds only the in-frame ones, with some missing. The repertoire includes under 25,000 clones, 74% of them detected once, and about 9.8% sits in the top ten. The V end was cut by 4 bases, the J end by 2 bases, with 10 bases between. The CDR3 runs to 14 residues. CDR1 and CDR2 (germline): MNHEY, SVGAGI. Findings of the study overall: CD4-sorted patient repertoires seemed more clonal than healthy CD4+ repertoires. Higher CD4+ than CD8+ T-LGLL clonality might reflect small sample size. Top patient clones used TRBV06 genes more often: 8/27 versus 2/35 in controls.

The chain has TRBV6-5 and TRBJ2-3, with a weak D call TRBD2 (5 bases). The receptor comes from a human donor in good health. The specimen sequenced was CD4+ T cells from blood buffy coats. CDR3 nucleotide sequence: TGTGCCAGCAGTTCTAGCTTTATCACAGATACGCAGTATTTT. Its protein is CASSSSFITDTQYF.